In this sample, the clone carrying this TCR beta chain turned up many times. The antigen is not known. This record belongs to a study of CD8 T cells in ankylosing spondylitis. General study results and limits: Peripheral blood samples showed relatively rare disease-linked clones, and these clones were CD8+. The study identified a TCR beta motif of about eight highly homologous variants that appeared characteristic of ankylosing spondylitis blood.

5'-RACE, quantitative and with molecular barcodes, yielded the TCR beta libraries. Each CDR3 protein is one row after TCRdb ran MiXCR on the 5' RACE reads. The table lists approximately 200,000 distinct CDR3 sequences, around 13% of them singletons. Trimming cost V 0 bases and J 4 bases, with 3 bases left between them. CDR1 is SEHNR, CDR2 FQNEAQ, per germline (reference sequence). The CDR3 spans 12 residues. The receptor was isolated from a female donor with ankylosing spondylitis or in good health (not recorded which). The sequencing input was blood, either unsorted or a sorted T cell fraction (not recorded which). The J gene is TRBJ2-5, the V gene TRBV7-9; D uncertain. The CDR3 sequence: CASSLAAETQYF. CDR3 DNA sequence: TGTGCCAGCAGCTTAGCGGCAGAGACCCAGTACTTC.